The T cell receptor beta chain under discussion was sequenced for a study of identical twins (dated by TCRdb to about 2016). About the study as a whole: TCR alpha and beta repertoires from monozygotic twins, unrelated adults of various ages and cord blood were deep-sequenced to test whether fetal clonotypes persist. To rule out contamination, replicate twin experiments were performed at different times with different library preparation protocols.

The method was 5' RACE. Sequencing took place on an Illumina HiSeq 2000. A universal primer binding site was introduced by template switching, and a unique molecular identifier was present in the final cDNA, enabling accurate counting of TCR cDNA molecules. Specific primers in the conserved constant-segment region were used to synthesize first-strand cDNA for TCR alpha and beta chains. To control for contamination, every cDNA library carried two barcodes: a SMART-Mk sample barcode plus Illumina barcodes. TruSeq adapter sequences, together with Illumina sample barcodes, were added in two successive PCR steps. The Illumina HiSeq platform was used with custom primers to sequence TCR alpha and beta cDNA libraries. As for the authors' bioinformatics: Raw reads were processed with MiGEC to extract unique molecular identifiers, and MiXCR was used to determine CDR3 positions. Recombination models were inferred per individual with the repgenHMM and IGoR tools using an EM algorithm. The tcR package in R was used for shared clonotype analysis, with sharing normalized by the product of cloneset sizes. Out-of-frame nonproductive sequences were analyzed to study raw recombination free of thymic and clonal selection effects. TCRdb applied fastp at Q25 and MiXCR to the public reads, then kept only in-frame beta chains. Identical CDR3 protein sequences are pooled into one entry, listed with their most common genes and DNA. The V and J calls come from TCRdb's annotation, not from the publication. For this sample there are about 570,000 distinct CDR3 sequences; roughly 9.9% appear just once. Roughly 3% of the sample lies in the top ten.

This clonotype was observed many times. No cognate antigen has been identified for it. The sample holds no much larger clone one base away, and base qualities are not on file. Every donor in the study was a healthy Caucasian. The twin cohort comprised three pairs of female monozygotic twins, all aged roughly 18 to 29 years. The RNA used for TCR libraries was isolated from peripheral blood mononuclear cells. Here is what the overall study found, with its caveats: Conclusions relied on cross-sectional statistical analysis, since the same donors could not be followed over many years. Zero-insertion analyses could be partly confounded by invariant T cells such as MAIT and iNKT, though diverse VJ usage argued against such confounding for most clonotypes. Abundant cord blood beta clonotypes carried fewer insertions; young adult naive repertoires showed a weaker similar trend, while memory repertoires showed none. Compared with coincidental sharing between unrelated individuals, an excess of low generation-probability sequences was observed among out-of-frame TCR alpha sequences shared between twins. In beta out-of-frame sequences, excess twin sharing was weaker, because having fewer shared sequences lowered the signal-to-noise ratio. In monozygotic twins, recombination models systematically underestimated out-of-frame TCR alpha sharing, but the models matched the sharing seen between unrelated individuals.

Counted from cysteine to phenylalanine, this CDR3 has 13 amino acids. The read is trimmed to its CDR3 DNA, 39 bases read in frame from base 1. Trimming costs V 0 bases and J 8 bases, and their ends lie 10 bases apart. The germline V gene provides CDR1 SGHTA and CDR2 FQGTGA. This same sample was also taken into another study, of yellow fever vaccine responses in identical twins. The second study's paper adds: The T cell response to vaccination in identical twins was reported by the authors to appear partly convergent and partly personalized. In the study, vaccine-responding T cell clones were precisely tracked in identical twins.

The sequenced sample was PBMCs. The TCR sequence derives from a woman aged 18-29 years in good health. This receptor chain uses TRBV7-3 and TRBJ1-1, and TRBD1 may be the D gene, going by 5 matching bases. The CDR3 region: CASSLTLDREAFF. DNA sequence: TGTGCCAGCAGCTTAACTCTCGACAGAGAAGCTTTCTTT.